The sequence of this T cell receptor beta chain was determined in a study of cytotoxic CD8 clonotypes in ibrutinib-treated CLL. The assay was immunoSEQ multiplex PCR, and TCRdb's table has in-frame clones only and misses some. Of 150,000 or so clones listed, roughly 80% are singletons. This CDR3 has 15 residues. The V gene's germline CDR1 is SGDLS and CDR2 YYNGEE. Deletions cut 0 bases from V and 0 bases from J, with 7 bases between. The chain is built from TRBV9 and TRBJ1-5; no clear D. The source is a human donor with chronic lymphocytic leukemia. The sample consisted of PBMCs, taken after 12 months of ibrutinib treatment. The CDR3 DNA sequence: TGTGCCAGCAGCGTAGGAGCTGTTAGCAATCAGCCCCAGCATTTT. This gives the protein CASSVGAVSNQPQHF.